The next 2 T cell receptor beta chains were all read from a single sample in a study of shared clonotypes between healthy human individuals. The repertoire was sequenced with immunoSEQ multiplex PCR; TCRdb's copy has only in-frame clones and lacks some. Here the sample spans about half a million clones, approximately 80% being singletons. Sequencing was done on a sample of PBMCs. The receptors stem from a woman between 40 and 50 years old in good health. Some clones in this sample may be carry-over from other donors' samples.

This clone has a single count. The rearrangement uses TRBV4-1 and TRBJ2-7, with D uncertain. Trimming cost V 4 bases and J 5 bases, with 15 bases left between them. Germline-derived CDR1 and CDR2 are MGHRA and YSYEKL. The CDR3 contains 14 residues. CDR3 DNA sequence: TGCGCCAGCAGCCTGGGTCTCCCCAGAGACGAGCAGTACTTC. This sequence encodes CASSLGLPRDEQYF.

The chain employs TRBV5-4 and TRBJ1-3, with 7 bases aligning to TRBD1. The germline CDR1 and CDR2 sequences are SGHNT and YYREEE (reference sequence). V gave up 3 bases and J gave up 5 bases; unmatched junction bases: 8. The CDR3 totals 15 residues. The DNA for the CDR3 is TGTGCCAGCAGCTCGGGACAGCAGTTTAGAAACACCATATATTTT. It specifies CASSSGQQFRNTIYF.